The clone carrying this T cell receptor beta chain was counted a few times. Its antigen is undetermined. This sample is drawn from a study of blood T cells in healthy people across ages. Notes on the study in general: One million T cells yielded diversity estimates that were considered underestimates. Donor CMV status was unknown, possibly confounding expanded clonotype changes.

A second roughly 6 to 11 cycle PCR used barcoded and J-beta primers. TCRdb reprocessed the 5' RACE reads via MiXCR and lists one record per CDR3 protein. The sample has around 1,000,000 distinct CDR3 sequences, under 30% seen once; the top ten hold less than 0.75%. The sample also formed part of further work on T cells of mothers and their children.

This sequence originates from a girl aged 2-15 years in good health. Specimen: blood.

CDR3 DNA: TGTGCCAGCAGAGACTTACGATTTCATGAGCAGTTCTTC. Residues: CASRDLRFHEQFF. The V gene is TRBV12-3 or TRBV12-4, the J gene TRBJ2-1; D gene uncertain. The V gene lost 6 bases and the J gene lost 8 bases, with 14 bases spanning the gap. The CDR3 sequence is 13 residues long.